This T cell receptor (beta chain) appears in the sequencing data of a study of cytomegalovirus exposure and HLA in healthy donors. 13 Jbeta primers and 60 Vbeta primers were used for the PCR. TCRdb keeps only in-frame clones here, not all; method: immunoSEQ multiplex PCR. The sample yields 110,000 or so clones, about four fifths seen once. This clone was counted only a few times. All donors participated as healthy donors of bone marrow. V was pared by 2 bases and J by 9 bases, with 18 bases between. Germline V gene sequence: CDR1 MNHNS, CDR2 SASEGT. The CDR3 has 15 residues. The chain couples TRBV6-1 to TRBJ2-3; maybe TRBD1 (5 bases). The source of this sequence is a young woman in good health and CMV-seronegative. Sequenced material: PBMCs. The CDR3 DNA reads TGTGCCAGCAGTGAAAGGGGATCTTGGGCAGGGACGCAGTATTTT. Its translation: CASSERGSWAGTQYF.